One sample yielded the 16 T cell receptor beta chains listed below, sequenced in a study of blood T cell repertoires in COVID-19. Sequenced by immunoSEQ multiplex PCR; TCRdb stores in-frame clones only, minus some. The sample contains roughly 200,000 clones, 85% of which appear only once. The sample taken for sequencing was PBMCs or T cells enriched from blood (not recorded which). The receptors were gathered from a man aged 35 to 55 who had recovered from COVID-19.

This chain uses TRBV6-5 with TRBJ2-1; 7 bases fit TRBD2. Trimming at V came to 0 bases and at J to 5 bases, leaving 4 bases not matched to a gene. This CDR3 is built from 15 residues. CDR1 is MNHEY, CDR2 SVGAGI, per germline. The CDR3 coding sequence is TGTGCCAGCAGTTACTCGGGAGGGCCCCACAATGAGCAGTTCTTC. Encoded protein: CASSYSGGPHNEQFF.

The chain carries TRBV3-1 (or the pseudogene TRBV3-2) and TRBJ2-3; D remains unclear. Germline values: CDR1 LGHDT, CDR2 YNNKEL (reference sequence). The CDR3 is made up of 15 amino acids. Trimming shortened V by 0 bases and J by 2 bases, and 9 bases separated the two germline ends. The DNA of the CDR3 is TGTGCCAGCAGCCAAGACCCCTATCTCACAGATACGCAGTATTTT. As protein: CASSQDPYLTDTQYF.

The J gene is TRBJ2-7, the V gene TRBV5-4, with 7 bases that match TRBD2. The length of the CDR3 is 15 residues. Germline V gene data show CDR1 as SGHNT and CDR2 as YYREEE (reference sequence). Trimming took 4 bases from V and 2 from J; bases not matched to a gene: 9. The CDR3: CASSPSASGTYEQYF. The DNA of the CDR3 is TGTGCCAGCAGCCCATCCGCTAGCGGTACCTACGAGCAGTACTTC. The whole variable domain, remainder taken from reference TRBV5-4 and TRBJ2-7, is ETGVTQSPTHLIKTRGQQVTLRCSSQSGHNTVSWYQQALGQGPQFIFQYYREEENGRGNFPPRFSGLQFPNYSSELNVNALELDDSALYLCASSPSASGTYEQYFGPGTRLTVT.

The V gene is TRBV5-6, the J gene TRBJ1-2; D remains ambiguous. Trimming left V 6 bases short and J 4 bases short, with 22 bases between. Germline assignment: CDR1 SGHDT and CDR2 YYEEEE. CDR3 length equals 16 residues. The CDR3 loop is CASKRSKPGNTYGYTF. In DNA, the CDR3 is TGTGCCAGCAAAAGATCAAAACCAGGAAACACCTATGGCTACACCTTC.

This clone was counted a single time. V usage is TRBV10-1 and J usage is TRBJ1-1; maybe TRBD1 (5 bases). Trimming cost V 0 bases and J 6 bases, with 8 bases left between them. Germline CDR1 reads WNHNN; CDR2 reads SYGVQD (reference sequence). This CDR3 region has 13 residues. CDR3 sequence reads: CASSESWDSEAFF. CDR3 coding DNA: TGCGCCAGCAGTGAGTCGTGGGACTCTGAAGCTTTCTTT.

The rearrangement joins TRBV6-1 to TRBJ2-7; 8 nucleotides align to TRBD2. From germline, CDR1 is MNHNS and CDR2 SASEGT. V gave up 2 bases and J gave up 2 bases; unmatched junction bases: 8. The CDR3 spans 16 residues. The CDR3 loop is CASSETGGTNPYEQYF. The CDR3 nucleotides read TGTGCCAGCAGTGAAACGGGGGGGACAAACCCCTACGAGCAGTACTTC.

This clone occurred once. This chain links TRBV6-2 or TRBV6-3 with TRBJ1-5; 7 nucleotides align to TRBD1. The CDR3 is 19 amino acids. The germline CDR1 and CDR2 sequences are MNHEY and SVGEGT. The junction had 17 bases not matched to a gene; V was cut back by 6 bases and J by 0 bases. In nucleotides, the CDR3 is TGTGCCAGCAGCTTTATCACAGGGGAGGACGTTTATAGCAATCAGCCCCAGCATTTT. It codes for CASSFITGEDVYSNQPQHF.

The V call is TRBV5-5, the J call TRBJ1-2, with a tentative D call TRBD1 (5 bases). This CDR3 is 14 amino acids long. Looked up from germline, CDR1 is SGHKS and CDR2 is YYEKEE (reference sequence). V was trimmed by 4 bases and J by 8 bases, leaving 18 bases between them. The chain's CDR3 is CASSPGSQRGGYTF. CDR3 sequence (DNA): TGTGCCAGCAGCCCCGGTAGTCAAAGGGGAGGCTACACCTTC.

The rearrangement joins TRBV27 to TRBJ1-1; TRBD1 is a possible D gene (5 bases). The CDR3 spans 11 residues. V was pared by 7 bases and J by 7 bases, with 10 bases between. Germline CDR1 MNHEY, CDR2 SMNVEV (reference sequence). In DNA, the CDR3 is TGTGCCAGCACCCAGGACAATGAAGCTTTCTTT. Its translation is CASTQDNEAFF.

CDR3 in amino acids: CASSPTSGISNEQFF. CDR3 bases: TGTGCCAGCAGCCCTACTAGCGGTATAAGCAATGAGCAGTTCTTC. The rearrangement joins TRBV9 to TRBJ2-1; TRBD2 matches 8 bases. Germline lookup yields CDR1 SGDLS and CDR2 YYNGEE. There are 15 residues in the CDR3. After removal of 4 bases from V and 6 bases from J, the junction contained 9 bases not matched to a gene.

V is TRBV27 and J is TRBJ2-7; TRBD2 aligns across 9 bases. This CDR3 has 13 residues. Germline V CDR1 and CDR2: MNHEY, SMNVEV (reference sequence). V lost 7 bases to trimming and J lost 5 bases; unmatched junction nucleotides: 6. The CDR3 DNA follows: TGTGCCAGCAAACCTAGCGGGAACCACGAGCAGTACTTC. It specifies CASKPSGNHEQYF.

The rearrangement uses TRBV7-8 and TRBJ2-7; 10 bases match TRBD2. Germline V gene sequence: CDR1 SGHVS, CDR2 FQNEAQ. V trimming: 5 bases; J trimming: 4 bases; junction bases outside the gene matches: 5. The CDR3 has 14 residues. This CDR3 is CASSPQRGGYEQYF. The CDR3, as DNA: TGTGCCAGCAGCCCCCAGCGGGGGGGGTACGAGCAGTACTTC.

Only a few counts were recorded for this clone. The chain links TRBV28 to TRBJ2-7; TRBD1 agrees at 10 bases. CDR1 is MDHEN and CDR2 is SYDVKM in the germline V gene. This CDR3 is built from 14 residues. The CDR3 DNA sequence: TGTGCTTACAAGACAGGGGGCGTTCCCCACGAGCAGTACTTC. It yields the protein CAYKTGGVPHEQYF.

This chain uses TRBV11-2 with TRBJ1-4; D is possibly TRBD1 (5 bases). The CDR3 is made up of 15 amino acids. The ends were cut back, 5 bases at V and 8 bases at J, with 18 bases in the middle. Germline V CDR1 and CDR2: SGHAT, FQNNGV. CDR3 in amino acids: CASSPQGSSLEKLFF. Here the CDR3 DNA reads TGTGCCAGCAGCCCCCAGGGCTCCTCGCTGGAAAAACTGTTTTTT.

This chain joins TRBV5-1 and TRBJ2-7, with TRBD1 matching 8 bases. The ends lost 4 bases at V and 5 bases at J; junction bases unmatched: 14. This CDR3 contains 16 residues. CDR1 and CDR2 from the germline V gene are SGHRS and YFSETQ. CDR3 sequence reads: CASSVKPGTGPHEQYF. The CDR3 DNA sequence: TGCGCCAGCAGCGTGAAGCCGGGGACAGGTCCCCACGAGCAGTACTTC.

The J gene is TRBJ1-2, the V gene TRBV2; 8 bases agree with TRBD1. This CDR3 spans 14 amino acids. Germline values: CDR1 SNHLY, CDR2 FYNNEI. V was clipped by 10 bases and J by 7 bases; unmatched bases: 14. This CDR3 reads CATNPPGGAGGYTF. Written as DNA, the CDR3 is TGTGCCACTAATCCTCCAGGGGGCGCGGGTGGCTACACCTTC.